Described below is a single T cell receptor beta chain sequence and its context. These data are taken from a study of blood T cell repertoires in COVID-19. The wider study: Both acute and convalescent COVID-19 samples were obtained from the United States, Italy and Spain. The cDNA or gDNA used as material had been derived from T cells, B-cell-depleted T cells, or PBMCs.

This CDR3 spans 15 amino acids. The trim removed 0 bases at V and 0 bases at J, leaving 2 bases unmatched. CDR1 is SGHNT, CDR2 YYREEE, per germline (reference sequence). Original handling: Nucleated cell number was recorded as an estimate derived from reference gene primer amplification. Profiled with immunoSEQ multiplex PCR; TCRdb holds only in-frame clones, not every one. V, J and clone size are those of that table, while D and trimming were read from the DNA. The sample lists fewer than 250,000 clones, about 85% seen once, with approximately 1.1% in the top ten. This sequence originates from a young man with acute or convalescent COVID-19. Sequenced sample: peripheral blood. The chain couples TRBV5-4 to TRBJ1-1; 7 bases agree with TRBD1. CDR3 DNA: TGTGCCAGCAGCTTGGGAGACAGGGTGAACACTGAAGCTTTCTTT. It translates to CASSLGDRVNTEAFF.